This paragraph reports one TCR beta chain. The antigen is not known. The length of the CDR3 is 15 residues. CDR1 is SEHNR and CDR2 is FQNEAQ in the germline V gene (reference sequence). V gave up 6 bases and J gave up 7 bases; unmatched junction bases: 9. This sample was included in a study of T-cell memory formation after mild COVID-19. After 5'RACE with constant-segment primers, TCR alpha and TCR beta cDNA libraries carrying sample barcodes and UMIs were obtained. TCRdb used MiXCR to reprocess the 5' RACE reads, holding one entry per CDR3 protein. This table holds about 350,000 distinct CDR3 sequences, approximately 15% found once. Findings and caveats of the study: Some clones that responded were present in memory (sampled pre-infection), which suggests cross-reactive memory joined. Among CD4+ contracting clones, most were CM and EM, and CD8+ ones EMRA.

The chain links TRBV7-9 to TRBJ1-6; TRBD1 matches at 7 bases. Sequencing was performed on PBMCs or a T cell subset sorted from them (not recorded which). The source is a man between 18 and 35 years old who had mild COVID-19 (a few samples of this study predate the infection). Cell type and time point are not known. CDR3 DNA: TGTGCCAGCAGTCCCTCGGGACAGAGAAATTCACCCCTCCACTTT. Translating it yields CASSPSGQRNSPLHF.